The rows below give T cell receptor beta chains drawn from one sample of a study of T cell repertoires in cytomegalovirus infection. MiXCR, run by TCRdb on the reads, gives a single entry per CDR3 protein. This table holds more than 500,000 distinct CDR3 sequences, approximately 17% found once. The sample consisted of CD8+ T cells from PBMCs. All receptors come from a human donor in good health (CMV status not recorded). Some clones in this sample may be carry-over from other donors' samples. Both conserved end residues are part of each CDR3. D genes are given only for firm matches. Clone sizes are given selectively: once, few, many, or a class where the clone is expanded.

D gene,CDR3 length,V gene,J gene,clone size,CDR3 DNA,CDR3 protein
.,15,TRBV4-1,TRBJ1-2,many,TGCGCCAGCAGCCAAGAGGGGGATGGTGGGCTCGGCTACACCTTC,CASSQEGDGGLGYTF
TRBD2,17,TRBV5-1,TRBJ2-3,few,TGCGCCAGCAGCTTTGGACTAGCGGGGGCCTACACAGATACGCAGTATTTT,CASSFGLAGAYTDTQYF
TRBD1,20,TRBV27,TRBJ2-3,.,TGTGCCAGCAGTTTAGATTTGGGACAGGGTTTTTTCATCTACACAGATACGCAGTATTTT,CASSLDLGQGFFIYTDTQYF
.,14,TRBV6-5,TRBJ2-2,few,TGTGCCAGCAGTTTACGGACAGCTACCGGGGAGCTGTTTTTT,CASSLRTATGELFF
.,12,TRBV7-9,TRBJ1-1,many,TGTGCCAGCAGCTTAGTAGTGACAGAAGCTTTCTTT,CASSLVVTEAFF
.,16,TRBV30,TRBJ2-7,many,TGTGCCTGGAGTGGTCGGCCGGGTGGAGGGCCGGATCCGGCGGGCTTC,CAWSGRPGGGPDPAGF
TRBD2,13,TRBV12-3/TRBV12-4,TRBJ2-1,.,TGTGCCAGCGTTGGGACTAGCGGGAATGAGCAGTTCTTC,CASVGTSGNEQFF
TRBD1,15,TRBV20-1,TRBJ2-7,.,TGCAGTGCTAGAGATGTAAGACAGGGGGCCTACGAGCAGTACTTC,CSARDVRQGAYEQYF
.,11,TRBV20-1,TRBJ2-5,few,TGCAGTGCTAAAATGATCGAGACCCAGTACTTC,CSAKMIETQYF
TRBD1,16,TRBV5-1,TRBJ2-5,many,TGCGCCAGCAGCTTGGCTTCTGACAGGGCCCAAGAGACCCAGTACTTC,CASSLASDRAQETQYF
.,15,TRBV9,TRBJ1-3,.,TGTGCCAGCAGCATCTCCGGGTCCTCTGGAAACACCATATATTTT,CASSISGSSGNTIYF
TRBD2,15,TRBV20-1,TRBJ2-3,.,TGCAGTGCACTTCTGACTAGCCGGAGCACAGATACGCAGTATTTT,CSALLTSRSTDTQYF
TRBD2,16,TRBV14,TRBJ2-7,few,TGTGCCAGCAGCCAAAGGTCTAGCGGAGCTTCCTACGAGCAGTACTTC,CASSQRSSGASYEQYF
.,17,TRBV12-5,TRBJ2-2,many,TGTGCTAGTGGTTTGCAGGGGCGCCTGCGAGGCACCGGGGAGCTGTTTTTT,CASGLQGRLRGTGELFF
.,14,TRBV12-3/TRBV12-4,TRBJ2-3,many,TGTGCCAGCAGTTTGAGTAGCGCAACAGATACGCAGTATTTT,CASSLSSATDTQYF
TRBD2,13,TRBV7-9,TRBJ2-1,many,TGTGCCATACTATGGACTAGTGTCAATGAGCAGTTCTTC,CAILWTSVNEQFF
.,12,TRBV7-9,TRBJ2-7,many,TGTGCCAGCAGCTTAAGCCGGCACGAGCAGTACTTC,CASSLSRHEQYF
.,14,TRBV7-8,TRBJ1-5,many,TGTGCCAGCAGCGAAGCAGGATCCAATCAGCCCCAGCATTTT,CASSEAGSNQPQHF
TRBD1,17,TRBV6-5,TRBJ1-2,.,TGTGCCAGCAGTTACGTTTCTCGGGACAGGATTTACTATGGCTACACCTTC,CASSYVSRDRIYYGYTF
TRBD2,16,TRBV14,TRBJ2-7,few,TGTGCCAGCAGCCAAGAACGCAGCGGGGGGTTCTACGAGCAGTACTTC,CASSQERSGGFYEQYF
.,14,TRBV25-1,TRBJ1-2,many,TGTGCCAGCAGTGCCCTACGCGGATCGGATGGCTACACCTTC,CASSALRGSDGYTF
.,14,TRBV5-5,TRBJ2-7,.,TGTGCCAGCAGCTTGGATGAGGGAAACTACGAGCAGTACTTC,CASSLDEGNYEQYF
.,14,TRBV9,TRBJ1-2,.,TGTTCCAGCAGCGTGGCCACAGGGAAGTATGGCTACACCTTC,CSSSVATGKYGYTF
TRBD2,19,TRBV27,TRBJ2-1,.,TGTGCCAGCAGTTTACGGCTTTCGGGGGGGAAGGGCTCCTACAATGAGCAGTTCTTC,CASSLRLSGGKGSYNEQFF
.,16,TRBV4-1,TRBJ2-3,many,TGCGCCAGCAGCTCCTGGGGGGAGACTAGCACAGATACGCAGTATTTT,CASSSWGETSTDTQYF
TRBD1,14,TRBV29-1,TRBJ2-7,many,TGCAGCGTTCCCAAACGGGACAGATCCTACGAGCAGTACTTC,CSVPKRDRSYEQYF
.,13,TRBV4-1,TRBJ2-7,.,TGCGCCAGCAGCCAAGATCGGGGTGTCGAGCAGTACTTC,CASSQDRGVEQYF
TRBD2,15,TRBV6-6,TRBJ2-3,many,TGTGCCAGCACCTCTAGCGGGGGGATAACAGATACGCAGTATTTT,CASTSSGGITDTQYF
.,13,TRBV27,TRBJ2-7,many,TGTGCCAGCAGTCTATACCAGCAATCCGAGCAGTACTTC,CASSLYQQSEQYF
.,15,TRBV7-9,TRBJ1-1,many,TGTGCCAGCAGCTTAGAACAGGGACTGAACACTGAAGCTTTCTTT,CASSLEQGLNTEAFF
TRBD2,13,TRBV27,TRBJ2-7,few,TGTGCCAGCAGAGCGGGAGGTGCCTACGAGCAGTACTTC,CASRAGGAYEQYF
TRBD1,14,TRBV11-2,TRBJ1-5,few,TGTGCCAGCAGCCTGGACAGGGGAGACCAGCCCCAGCATTTT,CASSLDRGDQPQHF
TRBD2,17,TRBV4-1,TRBJ2-5,.,TGCGCCAGCAGCCAAGATAAACTAGCGGGATTTTTGGAGACCCAGTACTTC,CASSQDKLAGFLETQYF
.,15,TRBV7-6,TRBJ2-7,few,TGTGCCAGCAGCTCCGGACCCAACCCCCACTACGAGCAGTACTTC,CASSSGPNPHYEQYF
TRBD2,14,TRBV28,TRBJ2-1,few,TGTGCCAGCAGTTTGTCACTAGCGGGATACGAGCAGTTCTTC,CASSLSLAGYEQFF
.,15,TRBV4-1,TRBJ1-1,few,TGCGCCAGCAGCCACAGACAGGCGTTGAACACTGAAGCTTTCTTT,CASSHRQALNTEAFF
.,16,TRBV27,TRBJ1-3,many,TGTGCCAGCAGTTTATCCGCGGGCAGGGGAGAAAACACCATATATTTT,CASSLSAGRGENTIYF
.,14,TRBV20-1,TRBJ1-5,.,TGCAGTGCTAGTGTGGGCAACGGGAATCAGCCCCAGCATTTT,CSASVGNGNQPQHF
.,15,TRBV12-3/TRBV12-4,TRBJ2-2,.,TGTGCCAGCCAGGGGTTAGCGGAAGGGAGCGGGGAGCTGTTTTTT,CASQGLAEGSGELFF
TRBD1,18,TRBV15,TRBJ1-3,.,TGTGCCACCAGCGGACGGGCCGGCACAGGGGGCCCTGGAAACACCATATATTTT,CATSGRAGTGGPGNTIYF
.,14,TRBV6-4,TRBJ2-1,many,TGTGCCAGCAGTCAGGGTGGTGCCTACAATGAGCAGTTCTTC,CASSQGGAYNEQFF
.,16,TRBV11-3,TRBJ2-1,many,TGTGCCAGCAGCTTAGTGGGCAGGGCACCCCACAATGAGCAGTTCTTC,CASSLVGRAPHNEQFF
TRBD1,16,TRBV5-1,TRBJ2-7,.,TGCGCCAGCAGCCCTGGAGGACAGGGGGTGTCTTCTGGGCAGTACTTC,CASSPGGQGVSSGQYF
TRBD1,20,TRBV7-9,TRBJ2-3,many,TGTGCCAGCCGGTCATATCAATGGACAGGGCGACAAATGGGCACAGATACGCAGTATTTT,CASRSYQWTGRQMGTDTQYF
.,17,TRBV7-9,TRBJ2-1,many,TGTGCCAGCAGCCCAACCCCCCAGGGGTCTTTCCACAATGAGCAGTTCTTC,CASSPTPQGSFHNEQFF
TRBD2,17,TRBV27,TRBJ2-3,.,TGTGCCAGCAGTCTCCTTACTAGCGACGTTGGCACAGATACGCAGTATTTT,CASSLLTSDVGTDTQYF
TRBD2,14,TRBV10-3,TRBJ2-1,.,TGTGCCATCAGTGCTAGCGGGGACTACAATGAGCAGTTCTTC,CAISASGDYNEQFF
.,15,TRBV27,TRBJ1-1,once,TGTGCCAGCAGTTTGTCCCTAGGAGGAAAAACTGAAGCTTTCTTT,CASSLSLGGKTEAFF
.,14,TRBV11-2,TRBJ2-2,many,TGTGCCAGCAGCTTAATGGGGAAGGCCGGGGAGCTGTTTTTT,CASSLMGKAGELFF
TRBD1,13,TRBV28,TRBJ1-1,many,TGTGCCAGCAGTTTCGGGCAGGGGGTCCGTGCTTTCTTT,CASSFGQGVRAFF
TRBD2,17,TRBV7-3,TRBJ2-1,many,TGTGCCAGCAGCTTAAGCCCGGGACTAGCGGCCAACAATGAGCAGTTCTTC,CASSLSPGLAANNEQFF
.,14,TRBV14,TRBJ1-1,many,TGTGCCAGCAGCCAAGTCTGGCCCGACACTGAAGCTTTCTTT,CASSQVWPDTEAFF
.,13,TRBV7-2,TRBJ1-2,many,TGTGCCAGCAGCTCGGAGCGACCCGATGGCTACACCTTC,CASSSERPDGYTF
.,14,TRBV14,TRBJ2-1,.,TGTGCCAGCAGCCTTTCCTTCTCCTACAATGAGCAGTTCTTC,CASSLSFSYNEQFF
TRBD2,15,TRBV5-4,TRBJ2-4,.,TGTGCCAGCAGCAGTTCGCAGCGGGGGGGAAACATTCAGTACTTC,CASSSSQRGGNIQYF